This is a list of T cell receptor beta chains from one sample in a study of blood T cell repertoires in COVID-19. Data came from immunoSEQ multiplex PCR; TCRdb stores just in-frame clones and leaves some out. Altogether 120,000 to 150,000 clones are present, 70% to 90% being singletons, with the ten largest covering approximately 8%. Sequencing used peripheral blood. The receptors were sampled from an older woman with COVID-19, enrolled during active disease. The CDR3 runs from the conserved cysteine through the conserved F or W. A D gene is named only where the DNA matches it firmly. Size is omitted from some rows. Given values are once, few, many or a class for expanded clones.

NA	14	TRBJ2-1	TRBD2	TRBV19	CASPTGGIDNEQFF	TGTGCCTCGCCGACGGGGGGGATTGACAATGAGCAGTTCTTC
once	17	TRBJ2-2	TRBD1	TRBV6-1	CASSEDLQGMDTGELFF	TGTGCCAGCAGTGAAGACCTACAGGGGATGGACACCGGGGAGCTGTTTTTT
NA	14	TRBJ2-7	NA	TRBV5-4	CASNDRESSYEQYF	TGTGCCAGCAACGACCGGGAGAGCTCCTACGAGCAGTACTTC
NA	15	TRBJ2-5	NA	TRBV9	CASSVGQGYQETQYF	TGTGCCAGCAGCGTAGGGCAGGGGTACCAAGAGACCCAGTACTTC
NA	13	TRBJ1-3	NA	TRBV2	CATGYAEGNTIYF	TGTGCCACGGGGTACGCCGAAGGAAACACCATATATTTT
NA	14	TRBJ2-7	NA	TRBV7-9	CASSLPGQTYEQYF	TGTGCCAGCAGCTTACCGGGACAAACCTACGAGCAGTACTTC
NA	16	TRBJ1-6	TRBD1	TRBV19	CASSSTATGGYSPLHF	TGTGCCAGTAGTTCGACGGCGACAGGGGGATATTCACCCCTCCACTTT
NA	15	TRBJ1-1	NA	TRBV27	CASSGDRRNRAEAFF	TGTGCCAGCAGTGGAGACAGGAGGAACAGGGCTGAAGCTTTCTTT
few	12	TRBJ1-3	NA	TRBV12-3/TRBV12-4	CASSYGGDTIYF	TGTGCCAGCAGTTACGGTGGAGACACCATATATTTT
NA	14	TRBJ2-1	TRBD2	TRBV27	CASSTKLAGIEQFF	TGTGCCAGCAGTACCAAACTAGCGGGGATTGAGCAGTTCTTC
NA	14	TRBJ2-7	NA	TRBV4-3	CASSQDWGDYEQYF	TGCGCCAGCAGCCAAGATTGGGGGGACTACGAGCAGTACTTC
NA	16	TRBJ2-1	TRBD2	TRBV10-3	CAISESSSGRDNEQFF	TGTGCCATCAGTGAGTCTAGTAGCGGGAGAGACAATGAGCAGTTCTTC
NA	14	TRBJ1-6	NA	TRBV9	CASSLGGGNSPLHF	TGTGCCAGCAGCCTCGGGGGGGGAAATTCACCCCTCCACTTT
NA	17	TRBJ2-2	TRBD1	TRBV7-8	CASSLLGQGPAAGELFF	TGTGCCAGCAGCTTACTAGGACAGGGGCCTGCGGCCGGGGAGCTGTTTTTT
many	15	TRBJ2-7	TRBD1	TRBV7-2	CASSSRDRVPYEQYF	TGTGCCAGCAGCTCTAGAGACAGGGTTCCGTACGAGCAGTACTTC
NA	14	TRBJ1-1	TRBD1	TRBV5-4	CASRRTGVNTEAFF	TGTGCCAGCAGGCGGACAGGAGTAAACACTGAAGCTTTCTTT
NA	12	TRBJ2-1	NA	TRBV6-4	CASRYRAAEQFF	TGTGCCAGCAGATACAGGGCGGCGGAGCAGTTCTTC
NA	15	TRBJ1-4	TRBD1	TRBV15	CATSRRTGDYEKLFF	TGTGCCACCAGCAGAAGGACAGGTGACTATGAAAAACTGTTTTTT
NA	16	TRBJ2-7	TRBD2	TRBV11-2	CASSPGLAGGPSEQYF	TGTGCCAGCAGCCCAGGACTAGCGGGGGGGCCGAGCGAGCAGTACTTC
NA	15	TRBJ1-3	NA	TRBV13	CASSLVGSSGNTIYF	TGTGCCAGCAGCTTAGTGGGCAGCTCTGGAAACACCATATATTTT
NA	16	TRBJ2-5	NA	TRBV16	CASSQWSGGAQETQYF	TGTGCCAGCAGCCAATGGTCCGGCGGGGCCCAAGAGACCCAGTACTTC
few	15	TRBJ2-2	NA	TRBV4-2	CASSQDPGQPGELFF	TGTGCCAGCAGCCAAGATCCCGGACAGCCCGGGGAGCTGTTTTTT
NA	15	TRBJ2-7	NA	TRBV7-6	CASSLITGYDNEQYF	TGTGCCAGCAGCTTGATCACAGGGTATGACAACGAGCAGTACTTC
NA	17	TRBJ2-3	TRBD1	TRBV28	CASSSLTGGSKTDTQYF	TGTGCCAGCAGTTCCCTTACAGGGGGCTCCAAGACAGATACGCAGTATTTT
NA	14	TRBJ2-3	NA	TRBV23-1	CASTLQPSPGTQYF	TGCGCCAGCACCCTTCAACCCTCTCCGGGGACGCAGTATTTT
NA	15	TRBJ1-1	NA	TRBV24-1	CATSDLPTVNTEAFF	TGTGCCACCAGTGATCTCCCTACAGTGAACACTGAAGCTTTCTTT
once	13	TRBJ1-2	NA	TRBV27	CASTSTPEVGYTF	TGTGCCAGCACCTCGACGCCCGAGGTTGGCTACACCTTC
NA	16	TRBJ2-5	TRBD2	TRBV24-1	CATSDGTSGGGETQYF	TGTGCCACCAGTGATGGGACTAGCGGGGGTGGGGAGACCCAGTACTTC
NA	12	TRBJ2-2	NA	TRBV19	CASKAGTGELFF	TGTGCCAGTAAGGCGGGAACCGGGGAGCTGTTTTTT
NA	13	TRBJ1-1	NA	TRBV15	CATSRVQGQGAFF	TGTGCCACCAGCAGGGTTCAGGGCCAGGGAGCTTTCTTT
once	14	TRBJ1-1	NA	TRBV25-1	CASSATDLGTEAFF	TGTGCCAGCAGTGCAACAGACCTGGGCACTGAAGCTTTCTTT
NA	11	TRBJ1-2	NA	TRBV3-1/TRBV3-2	CASSQSFGYTF	TGTGCCAGCAGCCAAAGCTTTGGCTACACCTTC
once	14	TRBJ2-1	NA	TRBV7-3	CASSSQGSRNEQFF	TGTGCCAGCAGCTCTCAGGGGAGTCGCAATGAGCAGTTCTTC
NA	16	TRBJ1-1	TRBD1	TRBV5-1	CASSPGHTGGDTEAFF	TGCGCCAGCAGCCCCGGTCATACAGGGGGGGACACTGAAGCTTTCTTT
NA	18	TRBJ2-2	NA	TRBV3-1/TRBV3-2	CASSQDSTRGANTGELFF	TGTGCCAGCAGCCAAGATTCTACTCGGGGAGCGAACACCGGGGAGCTGTTTTTT
NA	14	TRBJ1-1	NA	TRBV12-5	CASGQGVMNTEAFF	TGTGCTAGTGGTCAAGGAGTCATGAACACTGAAGCTTTCTTT
NA	15	TRBJ2-7	TRBD2	TRBV5-1	CASSPRTSGAYEQYF	TGCGCCAGCAGCCCGAGGACTAGCGGGGCCTACGAGCAGTACTTC